The 9 T cell receptor beta chains presented below share a single source sample, sequenced in a study of human versus mouse CDR3 diversity and MHC coevolution. Clones were sequenced by immunoSEQ multiplex PCR, and TCRdb holds only the in-frame ones, with some missing. The sample includes 80,000 or so clones, around 93% seen only once; the top ten take 1.3% to 1.5%. The sequenced material came from naive CD4+ T cells from blood. Subset meaning: CD45RO-negative CD62L-positive naive CD4 T cells. Receptors originate from a person between 25 and 69 years old in good health.

CDR3 DNA: TGCGCCAGCAGCTTCGGACTACCCTTAAATGAGCAGTTCTTC. Protein: CASSFGLPLNEQFF. This chain connects TRBV5-1 to TRBJ2-1; maybe TRBD2 (6 bases). Germline V gene sequence: CDR1 SGHRS, CDR2 YFSETQ. This CDR3 comprises 14 residues. Trimming cost V 2 bases and J 7 bases, with 13 bases left between them.

The chain combines TRBV5-1 with TRBJ2-7, with 9 nucleotides matching TRBD1. The CDR3 has 14 amino acids. The junction had 4 bases not matched to a gene; V was cut back by 0 bases and J by 6 bases. Germline V gene lookup returns CDR1 SGHRS and CDR2 YFSETQ. Here the CDR3 reads CASSLEGQGFEQYF. The DNA of the CDR3 is TGCGCCAGCAGCTTGGAGGGACAGGGATTCGAGCAGTACTTC. The full variable domain, rest sourced from reference TRBV5-1 and TRBJ2-7, is KAGVTQTPRYLIKTRGQQVTLSCSPISGHRSVSWYQQTPGQGLQFLFEYFSETQRNKGNFPGRFSGRQFSNSRSEMNVSTLELGDSALYLCASSLEGQGFEQYFGPGTRLTVT.

About this clone: At one end, the junction sequence differs from germline, possibly due to a read error. The chain joins TRBV7-7 to TRBJ2-7; 10 nucleotides agree with TRBD1. CDR3 length: 15 residues. The germline V gene has CDR1 SSHAT and CDR2 FNYEAQ (reference sequence). CDR3 amino acids: CASSPLGDRGSEQYF. CDR3 coding DNA: TGTGCTAGCAGCCCCCTGGGGGACAGGGGAAGCGAGCAGTACTTC. Combining the CDR3 with reference TRBV7-7 and TRBJ2-7 gives the whole variable domain GAGVSQSPRYKVTKRGQDVTLRCDPISSHATLYWYQQALGQGPEFLTYFNYEAQPDKSGLPSDRFSAERPEGSISTLTIQRTEQRDSAMYRCASSPLGDRGSEQYFGPGTRLTVT.

This CDR3 is CASSLRFAGAPYNEQFF. The CDR3 DNA reads TGTGCCAGCAGCTTGCGATTCGCGGGGGCCCCATACAATGAGCAGTTCTTC. J is TRBJ2-1 and V is TRBV5-6; weak D call: TRBD2 (7 bases). The germline V gene encodes CDR1 SGHDT and CDR2 YYEEEE. The CDR3 loop spans 17 amino acids. V was clipped by 1 base and J by 4 bases, with 18 bases between them.

V is TRBV5-1 and J is TRBJ2-5; D is possibly TRBD1 (6 bases). Germline V gene lookup returns CDR1 SGHRS and CDR2 YFSETQ. The CDR3 is made up of 14 amino acids. Between the trimmed V and J ends, which lost 4 bases and 2 bases, there was a span of 12 bases. CDR3 nucleotides: TGCGCCAGCAGCCCTAGGACAGCTCAAGAGACCCAGTACTTC. This translates into CASSPRTAQETQYF.

This chain joins TRBV6-4 and TRBJ2-1, with D possibly being TRBD1 (6 bases). CDR1 and CDR2 (germline): MRHNA, SNTAGT. Trimming pared 2 bases from V and 5 bases from J, leaving 7 bases between. The CDR3 is 13 amino acids. The CDR3 DNA reads as TGTGCCAGCAGTGACCGGGACAACAATGAGCAGTTCTTC. This gives the protein CASSDRDNNEQFF.

The chain recombines TRBV7-3 with TRBJ1-3; D is ambiguous. Germline CDR1 is SGHTA and CDR2 is FQGTGA. Trimming pared 1 base from V and 1 base from J, leaving 17 bases between. The CDR3 loop spans 18 amino acids. The CDR3 is CASSLKARGSSSGNTIYF. In DNA form, the CDR3 reads TGTGCCAGCAGCTTAAAAGCCCGCGGGTCGTCTTCTGGAAACACCATATATTTT. Based on the CDR3 plus reference TRBV7-3 and TRBJ1-3, the full variable domain is GAGVSQTPSNKVTEKGKYVELRCDPISGHTALYWYRQSLGQGPEFLIYFQGTGAADDSGLPNDRFFAVRPEGSVSTLKIQRTERGDSAVYLCASSLKARGSSSGNTIYFGEGSWLTVV.

The J gene is TRBJ2-1, the V gene TRBV7-2; D might be TRBD2 (7 bases). The length of the CDR3 is 15 residues. Trimming stripped 4 bases from V and 7 bases from J, with 17 bases between. CDR1 is SGHTA, CDR2 FQGNSA, per germline. As DNA, the CDR3 is TGTGCCAGCAGCTCGGGGGGAGGGGGTTGGAATGAGCAGTTCTTC. Its translation is CASSSGGGGWNEQFF. The whole variable domain, remainder taken from reference TRBV7-2 and TRBJ2-1, is GAGVSQSPSNKVTEKGKDVELRCDPISGHTALYWYRQSLGQGLEFLIYFQGNSAPDKSGLPSDRFSAERTGGSVSTLTIQRTQQEDSAVYLCASSSGGGGWNEQFFGPGTRLTVL.

V and J are TRBV6-1 and TRBJ1-4, with 9 bases identical to TRBD1. CDR3 length: 20 residues. Trimming took 2 bases from V and 0 from J; bases not matched to a gene: 13. Germline CDR1 reads MNHNS; CDR2 reads SASEGT. This CDR3 reads CASSETNDRGGPSTNEKLFF. CDR3 bases: TGTGCCAGCAGTGAAACGAACGACAGGGGGGGTCCCTCAACTAATGAAAAACTGTTTTTT.